Shown below are 31 T cell receptor beta chains from a single sample sequenced in a study of shared clonotypes between healthy human individuals. The naive CD8 subset, CD45RO-negative cells positively selected for CCR7, excluded terminally differentiated effector memory CD45RA+ cells. Clones were read by immunoSEQ multiplex PCR, and TCRdb kept only the in-frame ones, dropping some. The table lists 600,000 or so clones, roughly 98% of them singletons. The sample comprised naive CD8+ T cells sorted from blood. The receptors here all came from a man aged 25-45 years in good health.

The chain uses TRBV7-9 and TRBJ2-1, with TRBD2 matching over 7 bases. The germline gives CDR1 SEHNR, CDR2 FQNEAQ (reference sequence). The CDR3 has 16 residues. The ends lost 5 bases at V and 3 bases at J; junction bases unmatched: 10. CDR3 DNA: TGTGCCAGCAGCCCTAGACTAGCTAAATTCTACAATGAGCAGTTCTTC. This codes for CASSPRLAKFYNEQFF.

The chain recombines TRBV29-1 with TRBJ1-5; D gene uncertain. CDR3 length: 13 amino acids. CDR1 is SQVTM, CDR2 ANQGSEA, per germline. V was shortened by 2 bases and J by 2 bases, with 7 bases between the two germline ends. The CDR3 region has the DNA TGCAGCGTTGAATTAGGTGGCAATCAGCCCCAGCATTTT. It codes for CSVELGGNQPQHF.

The genes are TRBV4-1 and TRBJ1-2; no clear D. CDR1 MGHRA and CDR2 YSYEKL come from the germline V gene. This CDR3 has 14 amino acids. The V end lost 1 base, the J end lost 4 bases, and 10 bases lay between the germline ends. CDR3 nucleotides: TGCGCCAGCAGCCAAGTCCCCGGGAGCTATGGCTACACCTTC. Translation gives CASSQVPGSYGYTF.

A remark on this clone: The sample has other DNA sequences that encode this CDR3 too. This sequence joins TRBV4-3 and TRBJ2-1; tentatively, D is TRBD2 (6 bases). This CDR3 comprises 15 residues. The V end lost 0 bases, the J end lost 0 bases, and 6 bases lay between the germline ends. Germline-derived CDR1 and CDR2 are LGHNA and YSLEER. The CDR3 DNA is TGCGCCAGCAGCCAAGACGGGGGCTCCTACAATGAGCAGTTCTTC. Its translation is CASSQDGGSYNEQFF.

The chain carries TRBV19 and TRBJ1-1, with D perhaps TRBD1 (5 bases). The germline V and J ends were trimmed by 7 bases and 5 bases, with 11 bases remaining between them. From germline, CDR1 is LNHDA and CDR2 SQIVND (reference sequence). CDR3 length equals 12 residues. The CDR3 bases are TGTGCCAGTATCGGGGGTGGGACTGAAGCTTTCTTT. This sequence encodes CASIGGGTEAFF.

V usage is TRBV23-1 and J usage is TRBJ2-5, with a possible D match to TRBD1 (5 bases). TRBV23-1 is designated an ORF whose function remains uncertain. This CDR3 contains 14 residues. The germline V and J ends were trimmed by 4 bases and 1 base, with 10 bases remaining between them. The CDR3 DNA reads as TGCGCCAGCAGTCTGACAGTGATCCAAGAGACCCAGTACTTC. As protein: CASSLTVIQETQYF.

The chain recombines TRBV27 with TRBJ2-7; 12 bases are a match to TRBD1. Germline CDR1 MNHEY, CDR2 SMNVEV (reference sequence). Trimming at V came to 1 base and at J to 5 bases, leaving 6 bases not matched to a gene. This CDR3 is 16 amino acids long. CDR3 DNA sequence: TGTGCCAGCAGTTTATTTACCGGGACAGGGGGCAACGAGCAGTACTTC. Translation: CASSLFTGTGGNEQYF.

The J gene is TRBJ1-5, the V gene TRBV7-9; D might be TRBD1 (5 bases). CDR1 and CDR2 from the germline V gene are SEHNR and FQNEAQ (reference sequence). The V gene lost 5 bases and the J gene lost 1 base, with 9 bases spanning the gap. The CDR3 is made up of 14 amino acids. CDR3 in amino acids: CASSPRDSNQPQHF. CDR3 nucleotides: TGTGCCAGCAGCCCCCGGGACAGCAATCAGCCCCAGCATTTT.

For this clone: Distinct nucleotide sequences in the sample also encode this CDR3. The chain carries TRBV28 and TRBJ1-1, with 9 bases lining up with TRBD1. V shed 5 bases, J shed 1 base, and the junction held 5 bases outside the gene matches. The germline gives CDR1 MDHEN, CDR2 SYDVKM. The CDR3 contains 15 residues. DNA of the CDR3: TGTGCCAGCAGTCCCCCGGGACAGGGGAACACTGAAGCTTTCTTT. This sequence encodes CASSPPGQGNTEAFF.

This clone showed up just once. The CDR3 loop is CASSYMGSTEAFF. CDR3 sequence (DNA): TGTGCCAGCAGTTACATGGGAAGCACTGAAGCTTTCTTT. The V call is TRBV6-5, the J call TRBJ1-1, with unresolved D. The CDR3 has 13 residues. Between the trimmed V and J ends, which lost 2 bases and 4 bases, there was a span of 8 bases. CDR1 MNHEY and CDR2 SVGAGI come from the germline V gene.

This chain links TRBV18 with TRBJ2-2; 10 bases line up with TRBD2. Trimming cost V 3 bases and J 7 bases; bases outside gene matches: 11. Germline V gene sequence: CDR1 KGHSH, CDR2 LQKENI. The CDR3 runs 17 residues. The CDR3 is CASSPKGLAGVIGELFF. CDR3 in DNA: TGTGCCAGCTCACCGAAAGGGCTAGCGGGAGTGATCGGGGAGCTGTTTTTT.

CDR3 nucleotides: TGTGCCAGTAGTACGGGACCGGGATACGAGCAGTACTTC. Residues: CASSTGPGYEQYF. This sequence joins TRBV19 and TRBJ2-7; D may match TRBD1 or TRBD2 (5 bases each). In germline, CDR1 is LNHDA, CDR2 SQIVND (reference sequence). The CDR3 runs 13 residues. The V gene lost 4 bases and the J gene lost 4 bases, with 11 bases spanning the gap.

The rearrangement joins TRBV6-6 to TRBJ1-2; D unresolved. V was cut by 3 bases and J by 0 bases, with 11 bases left in between. Germline V gene sequence: CDR1 MNHNY, CDR2 SVGAGI (reference sequence). The CDR3 covers 15 residues. The CDR3 nucleotides are TGTGCCAGCAGTTATCTTCCAGGCCCTAACTATGGCTACACCTTC. Residues: CASSYLPGPNYGYTF.

J is TRBJ2-3 and V is TRBV2; 8 nucleotides align to TRBD2. CDR1 and CDR2 from the germline V gene are SNHLY and FYNNEI. J lost 2 bases, V lost 3 bases, and 13 bases had no gene match. This CDR3 region has 18 residues. CDR3 region: CASSDPTGTRSLTDTQYF. CDR3 nucleotide sequence: TGTGCCAGCAGTGATCCGACCGGGACTAGGAGTCTCACAGATACGCAGTATTTT.

The chain has TRBV10-2 and TRBJ1-5; D perhaps matches TRBD1 (6 bases). V was trimmed by 4 bases and J by 0 bases, leaving 10 bases between them. The germline V gene has CDR1 WSHSY and CDR2 SAAADI. The CDR3 covers 15 residues. The CDR3, as DNA: TGCGCCAGCAGTGCTACAGGGAATAGCAATCAGCCCCAGCATTTT. Protein product: CASSATGNSNQPQHF.

The V gene is TRBV19, the J gene TRBJ2-7, with 9 bases fitting TRBD2. The junction had 9 bases not matched to a gene; V was cut back by 5 bases and J by 4 bases. In germline, CDR1 is LNHDA, CDR2 SQIVND (reference sequence). The CDR3 loop spans 15 amino acids. The CDR3 is CASSVMTSGVYEQYF. The CDR3 DNA reads as TGTGCCAGTAGTGTGATGACTAGCGGAGTTTACGAGCAGTACTTC.

The chain employs TRBV27 and TRBJ1-4; D call uncertain. The germline CDR1 and CDR2 sequences are MNHEY and SMNVEV (reference sequence). This CDR3 has 14 residues. V was clipped by 0 bases and J by 7 bases, with 9 bases between them. CDR3 protein: CASSLSGISEKLFF. In nucleotides, the CDR3 is TGTGCCAGCAGTTTATCAGGGATAAGTGAAAAACTGTTTTTT.

V is TRBV19 and J is TRBJ2-5; TRBD1 might be the D (5 bases). Trimming left V 4 bases short and J 6 bases short, with 9 bases between. Germline CDR1 and CDR2: LNHDA and SQIVND (reference sequence). CDR3 length: 12 amino acids. CDR3 coding DNA: TGTGCCAGTAGTACGTTGGGGCAGACCCAGTACTTC. This codes for CASSTLGQTQYF.

The chain is built from TRBV21-1 and TRBJ2-7. TRBV21-1 is a pseudogene locus. This CDR3 has 15 amino acids. CDR3 bases: TGTGCCAGCAGCAAACGGGGGCAGAGACCCTGGGAGCAGTACTTC. Protein product: CASSKRGQRPWEQYF.

V is TRBV28 and J is TRBJ1-2; D may be TRBD1 (5 bases). V was cut by 7 bases and J by 4 bases, with 16 bases left in between. From germline, CDR1 is MDHEN and CDR2 SYDVKM. The length of the CDR3 is 14 residues. The chain's CDR3 is CASTAPGLSYGYTF. DNA for the CDR3: TGTGCCAGCACTGCACCGGGACTTTCCTATGGCTACACCTTC.

The chain uses TRBV6-1 and TRBJ2-1; D is undetermined. Trimming shortened V by 4 bases and J by 5 bases, and 9 bases separated the two germline ends. Germline V gives CDR1 MNHNS, CDR2 SASEGT. The CDR3 has 13 amino acids. For the CDR3, the DNA is TGTGCCAGCAGTGTTCAGGCCCACAATGAGCAGTTCTTC. Translation gives CASSVQAHNEQFF.

The gene calls are TRBV27 and TRBJ2-1, with D possibly matching TRBD2 (6 bases). Germline CDR1 is MNHEY and CDR2 is SMNVEV (reference sequence). The V end was cut by 5 bases, the J end by 0 bases, with 14 bases between. This CDR3 is built from 16 residues. CDR3 in DNA: TGTGCCAGCAGTGACATTAGCGGTAGCTCCTACAATGAGCAGTTCTTC. Its protein product is CASSDISGSSYNEQFF.

The chain recombines TRBV9 with TRBJ2-7; possible D gene TRBD2, 5 bases. CDR3 length equals 15 residues. Germline V gene lookup returns CDR1 SGDLS and CDR2 YYNGEE. The V end lost 2 bases, the J end lost 3 bases, and 15 bases lay between the germline ends. The CDR3, as DNA: TGTGCCAGCAGCGTGGCTGCAGGCCGGGGCTACGAGCAGTACTTC. It translates to CASSVAAGRGYEQYF.

The chain employs TRBV28 and TRBJ2-5; tentative D call: TRBD2 (6 bases). The V end was cut by 2 bases, the J end by 1 base, with 20 bases between. CDR3 length: 18 amino acids. CDR1 and CDR2 from the germline V gene are MDHEN and SYDVKM. The CDR3 is CASSLVSIPGDFQETQYF. In DNA, the CDR3 is TGTGCCAGCAGTTTAGTGTCGATCCCGGGAGACTTCCAAGAGACCCAGTACTTC.

V and J are TRBV5-1 and TRBJ1-1, with 9 bases that match TRBD1. This CDR3 spans 15 amino acids. Looked up from germline, CDR1 is SGHRS and CDR2 is YFSETQ. Unmatched junction bases numbered 7, after V lost 0 bases and J lost 7 bases. The CDR3 region has the DNA TGCGCCAGCAGCTTGGGTGGACAGGGGACGGGTGAAGCTTTCTTT. Its translation is CASSLGGQGTGEAFF.

The chain carries TRBV4-3 and TRBJ1-1; 7 positions match TRBD1. The CDR3 runs 14 residues. V was clipped by 3 bases and J by 4 bases; unmatched bases: 5. CDR1 and CDR2 from the germline V gene are LGHNA and YSLEER. The CDR3: CASSQAGGGTEAFF. DNA for the CDR3: TGCGCCAGCAGCCAGGCAGGGGGTGGCACTGAAGCTTTCTTT.

This sequence joins TRBV9 and TRBJ2-2; unclear D gene. Deletions cut 3 bases from V and 4 bases from J, with 7 bases between. The germline gives CDR1 SGDLS, CDR2 YYNGEE. The CDR3 runs 13 residues. CDR3 DNA: TGTGCCAGCAGCGCCCCCCTCACCGGGGAGCTGTTTTTT. This gives the protein CASSAPLTGELFF.

This rearrangement joins TRBV27 to TRBJ2-7; 12 positions agree with TRBD2. CDR1 is MNHEY, CDR2 SMNVEV, per germline (reference sequence). Unmatched junction bases numbered 3, after V lost 10 bases and J lost 2 bases. The length of the CDR3 is 13 residues. The CDR3 spells CATRTSGTYEQYF. Here the CDR3 DNA reads TGTGCCACCCGGACTAGCGGGACCTACGAGCAGTACTTC.

The chain has TRBV11-2 and TRBJ2-7; D is unresolved. CDR1 and CDR2 from the germline V gene are SGHAT and FQNNGV. Trimming left V 3 bases short and J 1 base short, with 7 bases between. CDR3 size: 13 residues. CDR3 loop: CASSFETSYEQYF. The CDR3 nucleotides read TGTGCCAGCAGCTTTGAGACATCCTACGAGCAGTACTTC.

The J gene is TRBJ2-1, the V gene TRBV28; TRBD2 aligns across 7 bases. Germline trimming cut 2 bases from V and 9 bases from J; bases unmatched to any gene: 13. Germline CDR1 and CDR2: MDHEN and SYDVKM. There are 16 residues in the CDR3. The CDR3 DNA is TGTGCCAGCAGTTTACGGTGGGAGGGCGATCTTGCTGAGCAGTTCTTC. Its translation: CASSLRWEGDLAEQFF.

V is TRBV7-8 and J is TRBJ2-3; D not certain. V gave up 1 base and J gave up 4 bases, with 3 bases separating them. CDR1 SGHVS and CDR2 FQNEAQ come from the germline V gene. The CDR3 consists of 12 residues. The CDR3, as DNA: TGTGCCAGCAGCTTAGAATCAGATACGCAGTATTTT. It yields the protein CASSLESDTQYF.